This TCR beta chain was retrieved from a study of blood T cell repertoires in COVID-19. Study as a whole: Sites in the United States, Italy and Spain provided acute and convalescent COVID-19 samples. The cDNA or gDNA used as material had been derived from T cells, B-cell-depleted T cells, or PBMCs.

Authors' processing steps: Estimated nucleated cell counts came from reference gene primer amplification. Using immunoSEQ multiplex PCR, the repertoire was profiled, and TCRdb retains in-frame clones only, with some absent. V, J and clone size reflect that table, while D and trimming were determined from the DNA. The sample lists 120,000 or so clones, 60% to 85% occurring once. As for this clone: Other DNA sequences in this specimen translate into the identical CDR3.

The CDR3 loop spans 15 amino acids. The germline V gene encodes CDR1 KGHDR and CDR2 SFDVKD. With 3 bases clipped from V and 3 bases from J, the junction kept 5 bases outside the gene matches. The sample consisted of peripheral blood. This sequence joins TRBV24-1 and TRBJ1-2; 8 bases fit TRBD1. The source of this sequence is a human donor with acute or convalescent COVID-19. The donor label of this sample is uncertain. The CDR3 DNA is TGTGCCACCAGTGATCCCGGACAGGGAGACTATGGCTACACCTTC. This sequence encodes CATSDPGQGDYGYTF.